The rows below give T cell receptor beta chains drawn from one sample of a study of cytomegalovirus exposure and HLA in healthy donors. Profiling relied on immunoSEQ multiplex PCR, and the TCRdb table lists in-frame clones only, not all of them. The sample comprises about 170,000 clones, roughly 80% of which are singletons, and about 2.5% rests with the top ten. Sequenced sample: PBMCs. The receptor set was obtained from a male donor in good health and CMV-seronegative. The CDR3 runs from the conserved cysteine through the conserved F or W. The order of the fields is D gene, J gene, clone size, V gene, CDR3 DNA, CDR3 protein. The D gene is left open where the match is weak. Size is stated for part of the rows, as once, few or many counts, or as a class when the clone is expanded.

d_gene: TRBD1
j_gene: TRBJ1-2
abundance: -
v_gene: TRBV18
CDR3nt: TGTGCCAGCTCAAGAGCGACAGGGGGCGGCTATGGCTACACCTTC
CDR3aa: CASSRATGGGYGYTF

d_gene: TRBD1
j_gene: TRBJ2-2
abundance: -
v_gene: TRBV19
CDR3nt: TGTGCCAGTAGTATGACCGGGACAGGGAGCACCGGGGAGCTGTTTTTT
CDR3aa: CASSMTGTGSTGELFF

d_gene: TRBD1
j_gene: TRBJ2-7
abundance: once
v_gene: TRBV2
CDR3nt: TGTGCCAGCACCGAGGGGGCTAACGAGCAGTACTTC
CDR3aa: CASTEGANEQYF

d_gene: TRBD1
j_gene: TRBJ2-3
abundance: few
v_gene: TRBV5-1
CDR3nt: TGCGCCAGCAGCTTGAACAGGGGAGATACGCAGTATTTT
CDR3aa: CASSLNRGDTQYF

d_gene: -
j_gene: TRBJ2-7
abundance: -
v_gene: TRBV5-1
CDR3nt: TGCGCCAGCAGCTTGAACGGACAGACCTACGAGCAGTACTTC
CDR3aa: CASSLNGQTYEQYF

d_gene: TRBD1
j_gene: TRBJ2-4
abundance: -
v_gene: TRBV7-7
CDR3nt: TGTGCTAGCAGCTTAGATATGGCGACAGGGGTGTTCAACTTTCAGTACTTC
CDR3aa: CASSLDMATGVFNFQYF

d_gene: -
j_gene: TRBJ1-1
abundance: few
v_gene: TRBV10-3
CDR3nt: TGTGCCATCAGTGAGCCCCAGGGAGGGAGTATGGGCACTGAAGCTTTCTTT
CDR3aa: CAISEPQGGSMGTEAFF

d_gene: -
j_gene: TRBJ2-1
abundance: -
v_gene: TRBV19
CDR3nt: TGTGCCAGTAGTATAGGGGCCCGGAGACTATTCAATGAGCAGTTCTTC
CDR3aa: CASSIGARRLFNEQFF

d_gene: TRBD1
j_gene: TRBJ1-1
abundance: few
v_gene: TRBV5-4
CDR3nt: TGTGCCAGCAGCGCGCACAGGGGGTCGACTGAAGCTTTCTTT
CDR3aa: CASSAHRGSTEAFF

d_gene: -
j_gene: TRBJ1-2
abundance: -
v_gene: TRBV25-1
CDR3nt: TGTGCCAGCAGCCCACAGGGCCACTATGGCTACACCTTC
CDR3aa: CASSPQGHYGYTF

d_gene: TRBD1
j_gene: TRBJ1-2
abundance: -
v_gene: TRBV7-2
CDR3nt: TGTGCCAGCATCAAGCCCCCGGACAGGGGCGGCTACACCTTC
CDR3aa: CASIKPPDRGGYTF

d_gene: -
j_gene: TRBJ2-5
abundance: -
v_gene: TRBV25-1
CDR3nt: TGTGCCAGCAGTGAATTGGACGGGGGTCCAGGCCGGGAGACCCAGTACTTC
CDR3aa: CASSELDGGPGRETQYF

d_gene: TRBD2
j_gene: TRBJ2-1
abundance: -
v_gene: TRBV15
CDR3nt: TGTGCCACCAGCAGAGATGGGGGGACTAGAAGACTCAATGAGCAGTTCTTC
CDR3aa: CATSRDGGTRRLNEQFF

d_gene: -
j_gene: TRBJ2-1
abundance: -
v_gene: TRBV6-4
CDR3nt: TGTGCCAGCAGTGATCTGGCAGGGCCCAATGAGCAGTTCTTC
CDR3aa: CASSDLAGPNEQFF

d_gene: -
j_gene: TRBJ1-5
abundance: -
v_gene: TRBV6-6
CDR3nt: TGTGCCAGCAGATACTCGCCCGGGGGGAATCAGCCCCAGCATTTT
CDR3aa: CASRYSPGGNQPQHF

d_gene: TRBD1
j_gene: TRBJ1-2
abundance: -
v_gene: TRBV5-8
CDR3nt: TGTGCCAGCAGCAGGGACAGGGCCTCCTATGGCTACACCTTC
CDR3aa: CASSRDRASYGYTF

d_gene: -
j_gene: TRBJ2-3
abundance: -
v_gene: TRBV9
CDR3nt: TGTGCCAGCAGCCCAACCCGACAGGGCACAGATACGCAGTATTTT
CDR3aa: CASSPTRQGTDTQYF

d_gene: -
j_gene: TRBJ1-4
abundance: once
v_gene: TRBV7-8
CDR3nt: TGTGCCAGCAGCTCTGAGGAAACTAATGAAAAACTGTTTTTT
CDR3aa: CASSSEETNEKLFF

d_gene: -
j_gene: TRBJ2-7
abundance: -
v_gene: TRBV15
CDR3nt: TGTGCCACCAGCAGAGATGGGAGCGAGGGCGGCGGCGAGCAGTACTTC
CDR3aa: CATSRDGSEGGGEQYF

d_gene: TRBD1
j_gene: TRBJ2-2
abundance: few
v_gene: TRBV7-6
CDR3nt: TGTGCCAGCAGCTTAGTCCACAGGGGGCGAGGTGAAACCGGGGAGCTGTTTTTT
CDR3aa: CASSLVHRGRGETGELFF

d_gene: -
j_gene: TRBJ1-2
abundance: -
v_gene: TRBV6-1
CDR3nt: TGTGCCAGCAGTGAAGGCCGGCAGGGTGGCTACACCTTC
CDR3aa: CASSEGRQGGYTF

d_gene: -
j_gene: TRBJ1-2
abundance: -
v_gene: TRBV7-9
CDR3nt: TGTGCCAGCAGTCAGGCTGCGAATGGCTACACCTTC
CDR3aa: CASSQAANGYTF

d_gene: TRBD1
j_gene: TRBJ1-5
abundance: few
v_gene: TRBV10-3
CDR3nt: TGTGCCATCAAGGGGACAGGGGAGGATCAGCCCCAGCATTTT
CDR3aa: CAIKGTGEDQPQHF

d_gene: TRBD1
j_gene: TRBJ2-2
abundance: -
v_gene: TRBV5-1
CDR3nt: TGCGCCAGCAGCTGGACCGGGACAGCGAACACCGGGGAGCTGTTTTTT
CDR3aa: CASSWTGTANTGELFF